One sample yielded the 27 T cell receptor beta chains listed below, sequenced in a study of tumor-infiltrating lymphocytes in primary liver carcinoma. The source material, roughly 18-31 mg of unsorted bulk tissue, was used to co-extract RNA and DNA. The input was 500 ng total RNA; TCR beta cDNA was made from it with a constant-region primer. Generation of the TCR beta libraries relied on three nested multiplex PCR rounds using slightly modified ARM-PCR. Rounds one and two of PCR, each of roughly 10 cycles, were primed with TRBV1-TRBV30 forward primers and a C-beta reverse primer. In TCRdb, the multiplex PCR reads were re-called with MiXCR into one record per CDR3 protein. The sample yields 90,000 to 150,000 distinct CDR3 sequences, around 70% seen once. Sequenced input: tumor-adjacent normal liver tissue. These TCRs come from an older woman with primary liver carcinoma and hepatitis B virus infection.

CDR3 DNA sequence: TGTGCCAGCAGCTCCGGACGTTCCGGGGACTACGAGCAGTACTTC. This encodes CASSSGRSGDYEQYF. The J gene is TRBJ2-7, the V gene TRBV5-5; perhaps TRBD2 as D (5 bases). Germline lookup yields CDR1 SGHKS and CDR2 YYEKEE (reference sequence). This CDR3 has 15 residues. V lost 3 bases, J lost 3 bases, and 16 bases lay in between.

This clonotype was seen only a few times. V gene TRBV11-2 combines with J gene TRBJ2-4; the D is unclear. The V end was cut by 7 bases, the J end by 3 bases, with 16 bases between. CDR1 and CDR2 (germline): SGHAT, FQNNGV. The CDR3 totals 15 residues. CDR3 DNA: TGTGCCAGCACCACTTCGGCGGTAGTCAAAAACATTCAGTACTTC. Translated: CASTTSAVVKNIQYF.

Details on this clonotype: This may stem from a read error, because a much larger clone lies one nucleotide away. The CDR3 protein is CASSFVRTNGTPYNEQFF. CDR3 sequence (DNA): TGTGCCAGCAGCTTCGTTAGGACTAACGGGACCCCCTACAATGAGCAGTTCTTC. This sequence joins TRBV5-4 and TRBJ2-1; D might be TRBD2 (6 bases). Germline V lookup: CDR1 SGHNT, CDR2 YYREEE (reference sequence). The CDR3 sequence is 18 residues long. With 2 bases removed from V and 2 bases from J, the gap between germline ends came to 20 bases.

The chain links TRBV10-3 to TRBJ2-3, with 9 nucleotides matching TRBD1. Germline lookup yields CDR1 ENHRY and CDR2 SYGVKD. The CDR3 totals 17 residues. V trimming: 2 bases; J trimming: 12 bases; junction bases outside the gene matches: 18. CDR3: CAISEQRQGGLSETQYF. CDR3 DNA: TGTGCCATCAGTGAGCAACGACAGGGGGGCCTCTCAGAAACTCAGTATTTT.

Notes on this clonotype: The conserved phenylalanine or tryptophan normally closing the CDR3 is absent here, so this likely arose from a read error. This sequence joins TRBV11-2 and TRBJ2-1; perhaps TRBD1 as D (6 bases). The CDR3 extends over 15 amino acids. V was clipped by 1 base and J by 13 bases, with 20 bases between them. CDR1 and CDR2 from the germline V gene are SGHAT and FQNNGV. CDR3 nucleotides: TGTGCCAGCAGCTTAGGTGGGGGCTCCAACAATGTACAGTTCCTC. Translated, it gives CASSLGGGSNNVQFL.

This clonotype was seen only a few times. This may come from a read error, since a much larger clone is one base off. The chain employs TRBV29-1 and TRBJ1-1; no reliable D call. Germline CDR1 reads SQVTM; CDR2 reads ANQGSEA. The CDR3 runs 12 residues. CDR3 nucleotide sequence: TGCAGCGTTCAAGTCACTAACACTGAAGTTTTCTTT. Translating gives CSVQVTNTEVFF.

This clonotype was seen ten or more times. The chain couples TRBV12-3 or TRBV12-4 to TRBJ2-1; 10 bases align to TRBD2. The CDR3 has 15 residues. The trim removed 6 bases at V and 3 bases at J, leaving 5 bases unmatched. The CDR3 sequence: CASSPSGSVYNEQFF. The CDR3 DNA sequence: TGTGCCAGCAGCCCTAGCGGGAGTGTCTACAATGAGCAGTTCTTC.

The sample holds one count of this clonotype. V usage is TRBV28 and J usage is TRBJ1-2; D is uncertain. The CDR3 extends over 16 amino acids. In germline, CDR1 is MDHEN, CDR2 SYDVKM. V was trimmed by 8 bases and J by 7 bases, leaving 26 bases between them. The CDR3 sequence: CASCSLTLKGRSGYTF. In nucleotides, the CDR3 is TGTGCCAGCTGTTCCCTTACCCTCAAAGGAAGAAGTGGCTACACCTTC.

This clonotype was recorded many times. The chain is built from TRBV28 and TRBJ2-3, with D perhaps given as TRBD1 or TRBD2 (5 bases each). Trimming pared 3 bases from V and 2 bases from J, leaving 15 bases between. The CDR3 is 16 residues long. Germline CDR1 MDHEN, CDR2 SYDVKM. Here the CDR3 reads CASSLGPGDPTDTQYF. The CDR3 region has the DNA TGTGCCAGCAGTTTGGGCCCCGGGGACCCCACAGATACGCAGTATTTT.

For this clonotype: In this CDR3 the conserved last residue, phenylalanine or tryptophan, is missing, so a read error is likely. The chain uses TRBV11-2 and TRBJ2-1, with D tentatively TRBD2 (6 bases). This CDR3 is built from 14 residues. The germline V gene encodes CDR1 SGHAT and CDR2 FQNNGV. CDR3 coding DNA: TGTACCAGCAGCTTAGCCGGGAGTCTCAATGAGCAGTTCCTA. Protein: CTSSLAGSLNEQFL.

Turning to this clonotype: The CDR3 carries no conserved terminal phenylalanine or tryptophan, so it likely arises from a read error. This chain joins TRBV11-2 and TRBJ1-1, with a tentative D call TRBD1 (5 bases). V was pared by 5 bases and J by 1 base, with 11 bases between. Germline values: CDR1 SGHAT, CDR2 FQNNGV. CDR3 length: 14 residues. The CDR3 sequence: CASSRTGQNTEAFV. In DNA, the CDR3 is TGTGCCAGCAGCCGTACAGGTCAGAACACTGAAGCTTTCGTT.

This clonotype counts as medium-sized. The J gene is TRBJ2-3, the V gene TRBV11-2; possible D gene TRBD2, 6 bases. CDR3 length: 14 residues. The germline V gene encodes CDR1 SGHAT and CDR2 FQNNGV. The ends were cut back, 7 bases at V and 1 base at J, with 12 bases in the middle. The CDR3 spells CASTSQRGTDTQYF. CDR3 sequence (DNA): TGTGCCAGCACCAGTCAGCGGGGCACAGATACGCAGTATTTT.

This clonotype was seen ten or more times. This rearrangement joins TRBV10-1 to TRBJ2-5, with 10 positions matching TRBD2. Germline values: CDR1 WNHNN, CDR2 SYGVQD (reference sequence). With V trimmed by 2 bases and J by 5 bases, 5 bases remained unmatched. This CDR3 region has 15 residues. In DNA form, the CDR3 reads TGCGCCAGCAGTGAGACGAAACTAGCGGGGGAGACCCAGTACTTC. Its translation is CASSETKLAGETQYF.

Regarding this clonotype: Possible read error: a much larger clone is one base away. V and J are TRBV5-1 and TRBJ2-7, with TRBD2 identical over 10 bases. V gave up 3 bases and J gave up 5 bases; unmatched junction bases: 8. Germline lookup yields CDR1 SGHRS and CDR2 YFSETQ. The CDR3 totals 15 residues. CDR3 amino acids: CASSSALAGPHEQYF. The CDR3 bases are TGCGCCAGCAGCTCGGCACTAGCGGGACCCCACGAGCAGTACTTC.

The rearrangement uses TRBV6-1 and TRBJ1-1, with 8 bases aligning to TRBD1. CDR3 length: 14 amino acids. V shed 11 bases and J 5 bases; nucleotides not matched to a gene: 13. CDR1 MNHNS and CDR2 SASEGT come from the germline V gene. In nucleotides, the CDR3 is TGTGCCGGTAGTCCCACAGGGGGGGGGACTGAAGCTTTCTTT. Its protein is CAGSPTGGGTEAFF.

To note about this clonotype: Being one base from a much bigger clone, this may be a read error. The V gene is TRBV5-1, the J gene TRBJ2-3; D is perhaps TRBD1 (5 bases). Germline values: CDR1 SGHRS, CDR2 YFSETQ. The CDR3 length is 14 residues. The chain's CDR3 is CASSFRQGTHTQYF. The CDR3, as DNA: TGCGCCAGCAGCTTTCGGCAGGGCACACATACGCAGTATTTT.

Of note for this clonotype: The junction differs from germline at one of its ends, possibly a read error. The chain uses TRBV29-1 and TRBJ2-3; tentatively, D is TRBD1 (6 bases). Germline assignment: CDR1 SQVTM and CDR2 ANQGSEA. The CDR3 length is 13 residues. The CDR3 region is CSVARQAIDTQYF. The DNA for the CDR3 is TGCAGCGTTGCCCGACAGGCGATAGATACACAGTATTTT.

This clonotype was found a few times. At one boundary the junction diverges from the germline segment, which might be a read error. The CDR3 loop is CASSFRQGGAGELFF. The CDR3 bases are TGCGCCAGCAGCTTCCGACAGGGTGGCGCCGGGGAGTTGTTTTTT. The V and J genes are TRBV5-1 and TRBJ2-2, with 7 bases identical to TRBD1. There are 15 residues in the CDR3. Per germline, CDR1 SGHRS and CDR2 YFSETQ.

This chain uses TRBV11-2 with TRBJ2-1, with 11 nucleotides matching TRBD2. CDR1 SGHAT and CDR2 FQNNGV come from the germline V gene. The CDR3 contains 14 residues. With 6 bases clipped from V and 10 bases from J, the junction kept 8 bases outside the gene matches. CDR3 protein: CASSPWTSGREQFF. The CDR3 DNA reads as TGTGCCAGCAGTCCATGGACTAGCGGGCGAGAGCAGTTCTTC.

This clonotype has only a few counts. With a much larger clone just one base away, this may be a read error. The chain employs TRBV12-3 or TRBV12-4 and TRBJ1-2; D is unresolved. The CDR3 has 12 amino acids. The CDR3 DNA reads as TGTACCAGCAGTTTCGGGTATATAACCTCCACCTTC. Translating it yields CTSSFGYITSTF.

A note on this clonotype: A single base separates this from a much larger clone, so it may be a read error. Because the CDR3 is missing its conserved closing phenylalanine or tryptophan, this is likely a read error. The DNA is omitted, as the CDR3 cannot be located on it reliably, and the CDR3 follows TCRdb's listing. The chain joins TRBV28 to TRBJ2-1; the table's D gene call, TRBD2, was not cross checked with the DNA. The CDR3 adds up to 13 amino acids, both ends counted. CDR1 is MDHEN, CDR2 SYDVKM, per germline. The chain's CDR3 is CASSPGTIGTPEY.

About this clonotype: This could be a read error, since a much larger clone is one nucleotide away. The chain uses TRBV10-2 and TRBJ1-5; 7 nucleotides match TRBD1. Germline CDR1 and CDR2: WSHSY and SAAADI. The CDR3 is 14 residues long. CDR3 nucleotides: TGCGTCAGCAGGGGGGACAGAGAAAATCAGCCCCAGCATTTT. Amino acids: CVSRGDRENQPQHF.

Note on this clonotype: Given a much more abundant clone one base away, this may be a read error. The chain carries TRBV30 and TRBJ2-3, with 8 nucleotides matching TRBD2. Per germline, CDR1 GTSNPN and CDR2 SVGIG (reference sequence). Germline trimming cut 3 bases from V and 5 bases from J; bases unmatched to any gene: 13. CDR3 length: 16 amino acids. CDR3 nucleotides: TGTGCCTGGAGAAGGCTAACGGGAGGGCCCATAGATACGCAGTATTTT. This sequence encodes CAWRRLTGGPIDTQYF. Full variable domain (remainder filled in from reference TRBV30 and TRBJ2-3): SQTIHQWPATLVQPVGSPLSLECTVEGTSNPNLYWYRQAAGRGLQLLFYSVGIGQISSEVPQNLSASRPQDRQFILSSKKLLLSDSGFYLCAWRRLTGGPIDTQYFGPGTRLTVL.

Notes on this clonotype: An end of the junction does not agree with germline; a read error may underlie this. V and J are TRBV11-2 and TRBJ2-3; TRBD2 might be the D (6 bases). Per germline, CDR1 SGHAT and CDR2 FQNNGV. CDR3 length equals 17 residues. CDR3 nucleotide sequence: TGTGCCAACAGCTTAGGGACTCGAAGGGAAGCCACTGATACGCAGTATTTT. Translated: CANSLGTRREATDTQYF.

Of note for this clonotype: Mismatch with germline at one junction end may stem from a read error. The CDR3 reads CACSSWVRRETQYF. CDR3 coding DNA: TGTGCCTGCAGTTCTTGGGTCCGACGGGAGACCCAGTACTTC. J is TRBJ2-5 and V is TRBV28; D ambiguous. CDR3 size: 14 residues. Germline V gene sequence: CDR1 MDHEN, CDR2 SYDVKM. Combining the CDR3 with reference TRBV28 and TRBJ2-5 gives the whole variable domain DVKVTQSSRYLVKRTGEKVFLECVQDMDHENMFWYRQDPGLGLRLIYFSYDVKMKEKGDIPEGYSVSREKKERFSLILESASTNQTSMYLCACSSWVRRETQYFGPGTRLLVL.

As concerns this clonotype: A read error may be the cause here, since a much bigger clone is one base away. The chain uses TRBV5-4 and TRBJ2-3; 9 nucleotides match TRBD1. The V gene's germline CDR1 is SGHNT and CDR2 YYREEE (reference sequence). The CDR3 consists of 16 residues. This CDR3 is CASSLAGQGNTDMQYF. The CDR3 DNA follows: TGTGCCAGCAGCTTGGCGGGACAGGGAAACACAGATATGCAGTATTTT.

The J gene is TRBJ2-7, the V gene TRBV5-6, with TRBD1 identical over 9 bases. The CDR3 runs 15 residues. Germline V gene lookup returns CDR1 SGHDT and CDR2 YYEEEE. The junction had 11 bases not matched to a gene; V was cut back by 6 bases and J by 4 bases. The CDR3 loop is CASTYIPGQGYEQYF. In DNA form, the CDR3 reads TGTGCCAGCACTTATATCCCGGGACAGGGTTACGAGCAGTACTTC.